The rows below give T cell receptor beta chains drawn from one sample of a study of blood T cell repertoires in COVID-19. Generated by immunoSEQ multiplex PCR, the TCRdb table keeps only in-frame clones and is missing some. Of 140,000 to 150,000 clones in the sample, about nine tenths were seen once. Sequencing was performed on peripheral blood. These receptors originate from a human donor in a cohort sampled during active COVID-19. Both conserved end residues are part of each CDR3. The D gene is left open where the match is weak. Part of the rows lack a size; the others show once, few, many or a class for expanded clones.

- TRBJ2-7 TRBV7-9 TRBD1 TGTGCCAGCAGCTCAGTGACAGGGTACGAGCAGTACTTC CASSSVTGYEQYF
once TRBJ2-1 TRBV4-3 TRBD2 TGCGCCAGCAGCCGTGGGACTAGCGGGAGTCTTAATGAGCAGTTCTTC CASSRGTSGSLNEQFF
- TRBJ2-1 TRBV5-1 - TGCGCCAGCAACAACAGGGCCACGGGCTACAATGAGCAGTTCTTC CASNNRATGYNEQFF
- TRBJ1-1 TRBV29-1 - TGCAGCGTGGGGACTGGAGGCACTGAAGCTTTCTTT CSVGTGGTEAFF
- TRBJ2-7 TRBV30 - TGTGCCTGGAGTTGGAGGAGGGCCTACGAGCAGTACTTC CAWSWRRAYEQYF
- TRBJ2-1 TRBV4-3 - TGCGCCAGCAGCCAGGAGGGACCTTACAATGAGCAGTTCTTC CASSQEGPYNEQFF
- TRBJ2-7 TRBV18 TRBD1 TGTGCCAGCTCACTTGGACAGGGGGCCGACGAGCAGTACTTC CASSLGQGADEQYF
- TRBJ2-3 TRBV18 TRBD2 TGTGCCAGCTCGTCACTAGCGGGAATGACAGATACGCAGTATTTT CASSSLAGMTDTQYF
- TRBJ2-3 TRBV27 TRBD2 TGTGCCAGCAGTACGGGGCTAGCGGGCTTCGGATATACGCAGTATTTT CASSTGLAGFGYTQYF
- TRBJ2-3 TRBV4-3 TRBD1 TGCGCCAGCAGCCAAGAGACAGGGGTTTTGGGTACGCAGTATTTT CASSQETGVLGTQYF
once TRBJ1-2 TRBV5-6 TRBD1 TGTGCCAGCAGCTTGGTCAGGGGGCACTATGGCTACACCTTC CASSLVRGHYGYTF
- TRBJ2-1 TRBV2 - TGTGCCAGCAGTGAATCGTTATACAATGAGCAGTTCTTC CASSESLYNEQFF